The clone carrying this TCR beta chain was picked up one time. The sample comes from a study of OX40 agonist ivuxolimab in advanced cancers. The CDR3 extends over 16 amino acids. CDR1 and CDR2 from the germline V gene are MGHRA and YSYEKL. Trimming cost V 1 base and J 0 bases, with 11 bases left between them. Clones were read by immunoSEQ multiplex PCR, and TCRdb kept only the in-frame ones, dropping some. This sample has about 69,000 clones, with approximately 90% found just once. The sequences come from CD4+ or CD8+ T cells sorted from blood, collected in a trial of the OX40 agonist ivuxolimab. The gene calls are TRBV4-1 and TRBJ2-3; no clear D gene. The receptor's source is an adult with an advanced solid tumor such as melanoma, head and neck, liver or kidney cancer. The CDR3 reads CASSQVDIISTDTQYF. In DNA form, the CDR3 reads TGCGCCAGCAGCCAAGTAGACATAATTAGCACAGATACGCAGTATTTT.